These T cell receptor beta chains were read from a single sample in a study of T cell repertoires in cytomegalovirus infection. No antigens are known for them. TCRdb fed the reads into MiXCR, producing one record per CDR3 protein. The repertoire holds a few hundred thousand distinct CDR3 sequences, with 25% to 30% as singletons. This specimen was cultured PBMCs, taken from culture after CMV antigen stimulation. The receptors come from a human donor in good health (CMV status not recorded). Some clones in this sample may be carry-over from other donors' samples. The CDR3 runs from the conserved cysteine through the conserved F or W. A D gene is named only where the DNA matches it firmly. Some rows mark clone size as missing; the rest say once, few, many or name a class of expanded clone.

. . TRBJ1-5 13 TRBV20-1 TGCAGTGCTAGGGAGGGGGGCAATCAGCCCCAGCATTTT CSAREGGNQPQHF
. . TRBJ2-1 15 TRBV7-8 TGTGCCAGCAGCCAGGGGCAGGGACCCTACAATGAGCAGTTCTTC CASSQGQGPYNEQFF
. . TRBJ1-1 14 TRBV7-3 TGTGCCAGCAGCCCACATCAGGGAGTGCTTGAAGCTTTCTTT CASSPHQGVLEAFF
. . TRBJ1-2 13 TRBV6-1 TGTGCCAGCAGTAGGGGACACCTCTATGGCTACACCTTC CASSRGHLYGYTF
. . TRBJ1-3 16 TRBV4-1 TGTGCCAGCAGCCAAAAAGGGACACGGGGAGGAAACACCATATATTTT CASSQKGTRGGNTIYF
. . TRBJ2-5 14 TRBV9 TGTGCCAGCAGCGTCTCAACGTGGAAAGAGACCCAGTACTTC CASSVSTWKETQYF
. few TRBJ2-5 15 TRBV27 TGTGCCAGCAGTTTTAGAGGGCAGGGGCAAGAGACCCAGTACTTC CASSFRGQGQETQYF
TRBD2 . TRBJ2-5 14 TRBV18 TGTGCCAGCTCACCACCGTCGGGGGGAGAGACCCAGTACTTC CASSPPSGGETQYF
TRBD1 . TRBJ1-1 16 TRBV28 TGTGCCAGCAGTCCCCCCGTGGAGGGGGCGGATACTGAAGCTTTCTTT CASSPPVEGADTEAFF
. few TRBJ1-3 15 TRBV27 TGTGCCAGCAGTTTGGAGGGGCTCGCTGGAAACACCATATATTTT CASSLEGLAGNTIYF
. few TRBJ1-3 13 TRBV6-1 TGTGCCAGCAGTAGAACGATTCAGAACACCATATATTTT CASSRTIQNTIYF
. few TRBJ1-4 15 TRBV20-1 TGCAGTGCTAGAGACCGCAGGGGAGCTAATGAAAAACTGTTTTTT CSARDRRGANEKLFF
TRBD2 . TRBJ2-7 14 TRBV7-9 TGTGCCAGCAGCTTCGGGACTAGCGGGGACGAGCAGTACTTC CASSFGTSGDEQYF
. . TRBJ1-1 14 TRBV5-1 TGCGCCAGCAACCGGGGGGGGGCTGGGACTGAAGCTTTCTTT CASNRGGAGTEAFF
TRBD1 . TRBJ1-4 15 TRBV7-9 TGTGCCAGCAGCCCCGTCGTAGGACAGGCCGAAAAACTGTTTTTT CASSPVVGQAEKLFF
TRBD2 . TRBJ2-1 16 TRBV28 TGTGCCAGCCCCCCCTCTAGCGGGATCTCCTACAATGAGCAGTTCTTC CASPPSSGISYNEQFF